This T cell receptor beta chain stems from a study of tumor-infiltrating lymphocytes in primary liver carcinoma. The source material, roughly 18-33 mg of unsorted bulk tissue, was used to co-extract RNA and DNA. Making TCR beta cDNA involved approximately 0.5 ug total RNA and a constant-region primer. ARM-PCR was slightly modified, and three nested multiplex PCR rounds with it gave rise to the TCR beta libraries. For roughly 10 cycles apiece, the opening two PCR rounds ran with TRBV1-TRBV30 forward primers and a C-beta reverse primer. TCRdb re-derived calls from the multiplex PCR reads in MiXCR, one entry per CDR3 protein. This table has 45,000 to 65,000 distinct CDR3 sequences, about 77% appearing once. Worth noting for this clonotype: The junction shows a germline mismatch at one end, possibly a read error.

The germline V gene encodes CDR1 GTSNPN and CDR2 SVGIG (reference sequence). This CDR3 has 20 residues. The V gene is TRBV30, the J gene TRBJ2-5, with TRBD2 matching over 9 bases. The receptor's source is a man between 35 and 55 years old with primary liver carcinoma and hepatitis B virus infection. The sequencing sample was made of liver tumor tissue from sampling region 5. The subset denotes: tumor region T5, tumor centre. In DNA form, the CDR3 reads TGTGCCTGGAGTGTAGTATCTTATGCCAGGGCTAGCGGGACTGAAGAGACCCAATACTTC. Translated, it gives CAWSVVSYARASGTEETQYF.